A selection of T cell receptor beta chains follows, all from one sample in a study of blood T cell repertoires in COVID-19. Libraries were prepared by immunoSEQ multiplex PCR; TCRdb keeps only in-frame clonotypes and omits some of them. The sample yields some 200,000 clones, approximately 84% seen once. The source material was peripheral blood. These receptors all come from a human donor with acute or convalescent COVID-19. The donor label of this sample is uncertain. CDR3s include the opening cysteine and the closing phenylalanine or tryptophan. D genes are given only for firm matches. Clone size appears in some rows only: once, few, many, or a class for an expanded clone.

v_gene	j_gene	d_gene	abundance	CDR3aa	CDR3nt
TRBV7-9	TRBJ2-7	TRBD2	.	CASSPTPGTSGGSYEQYF	TGTGCCAGCAGCCCGACCCCCGGGACTAGCGGGGGGTCCTACGAGCAGTACTTC
TRBV28	TRBJ1-4	TRBD1	.	CAVQQGANEKLFF	TGTGCCGTCCAACAGGGGGCTAATGAAAAACTGTTTTTT
TRBV19	TRBJ1-5	.	.	CASQLWEGGYGQPQHF	TGTGCCAGCCAACTCTGGGAAGGGGGTTACGGTCAGCCCCAGCATTTT
TRBV29-1	TRBJ1-5	.	.	CSVGGSNQPQHF	TGCAGCGTGGGGGGGAGCAATCAGCCCCAGCATTTT
TRBV30	TRBJ2-1	TRBD1	once	CAWTTGLQQFF	TGTGCCTGGACGACAGGGTTGCAGCAGTTCTTC
TRBV12-3/TRBV12-4	TRBJ1-1	TRBD1	.	CASSSTGGTEAFF	TGTGCCAGCAGTTCGACAGGGGGCACTGAAGCTTTCTTT
TRBV4-1	TRBJ2-7	TRBD1	.	CASSQEGDSNSYEQYF	TGCGCCAGCAGCCAAGAGGGGGACAGCAACTCCTACGAGCAGTACTTC
TRBV7-6	TRBJ1-5	.	.	CASSLALDQPQHF	TGTGCCAGCAGCTTAGCCCTTGATCAGCCCCAGCATTTT
TRBV14	TRBJ2-1	TRBD1	.	CASSRDRGNKLAINEQFF	TGTGCCAGCAGCCGGGACAGGGGAAATAAGCTTGCGATCAATGAGCAGTTCTTC
TRBV4-1	TRBJ2-1	.	few	CASKASGSSYNEQFF	TGCGCCAGCAAGGCATCGGGGTCCTCCTACAATGAGCAGTTCTTC
TRBV5-1	TRBJ2-7	TRBD2	.	CASSLLAGVTYEQYF	TGCGCCAGCAGCTTGCTAGCGGGGGTAACCTACGAGCAGTACTTC
TRBV5-1	TRBJ2-1	TRBD1	.	CASSLGTGGSYNEQFF	TGCGCCAGCAGCTTGGGGACAGGGGGCTCCTACAATGAGCAGTTCTTC
TRBV5-1	TRBJ2-2	.	.	CASSLETPGGRGTGELFF	TGCGCCAGCAGCTTGGAAACCCCTGGGGGGAGAGGCACCGGGGAGCTGTTTTTT
TRBV2	TRBJ1-6	.	.	CASSERVPNNSPLHF	TGTGCCAGCAGTGAGAGGGTCCCTAATAATTCACCCCTCCACTTT
TRBV12-3/TRBV12-4	TRBJ1-2	.	.	CASGLAANYGYTF	TGTGCCAGCGGTCTGGCCGCTAACTATGGCTACACCTTC
TRBV6-5	TRBJ2-1	TRBD2	.	CASRSGLATSNEQFF	TGTGCCAGCAGATCGGGACTAGCGACCTCCAATGAGCAGTTCTTC
TRBV19	TRBJ1-4	.	few	CATTDGDYVYEKLFF	TGTGCCACCACAGACGGGGATTATGTTTACGAAAAACTGTTTTTT
TRBV6-4	TRBJ1-2	.	.	CASSGSAGIFLNYGYTF	TGTGCCAGCAGTGGATCTGCCGGGATTTTCCTTAACTATGGCTACACCTTC